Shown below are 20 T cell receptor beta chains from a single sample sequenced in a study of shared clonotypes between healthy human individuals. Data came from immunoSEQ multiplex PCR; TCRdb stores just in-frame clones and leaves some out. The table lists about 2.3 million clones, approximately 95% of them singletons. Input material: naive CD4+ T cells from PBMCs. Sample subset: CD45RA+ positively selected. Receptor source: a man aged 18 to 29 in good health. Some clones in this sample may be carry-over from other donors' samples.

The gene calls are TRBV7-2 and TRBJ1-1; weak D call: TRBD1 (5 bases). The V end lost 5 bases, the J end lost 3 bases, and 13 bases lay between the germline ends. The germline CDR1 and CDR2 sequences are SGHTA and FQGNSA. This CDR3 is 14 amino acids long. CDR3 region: CASSTTRGDTEAFF. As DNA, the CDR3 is TGTGCCAGCAGCACCACACGGGGGGACACTGAAGCTTTCTTT.

DNA for the CDR3: TGTGCCAGCAGCTTAATCGGGCAGCGCTATAGCAATCAGCCCCAGCATTTT. Protein product: CASSLIGQRYSNQPQHF. This chain joins TRBV7-8 and TRBJ1-5; D call uncertain. The germline V gene has CDR1 SGHVS and CDR2 FQNEAQ. CDR3 length: 17 amino acids. Trimming pared 2 bases from V and 0 bases from J, leaving 14 bases between.

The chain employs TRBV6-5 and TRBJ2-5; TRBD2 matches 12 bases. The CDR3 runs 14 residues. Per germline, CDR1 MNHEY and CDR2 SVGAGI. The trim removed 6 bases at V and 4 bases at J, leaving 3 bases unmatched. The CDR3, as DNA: TGTGCCAGCAGGATGGGACTAGCGGGAGAGACCCAGTACTTC. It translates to CASRMGLAGETQYF.

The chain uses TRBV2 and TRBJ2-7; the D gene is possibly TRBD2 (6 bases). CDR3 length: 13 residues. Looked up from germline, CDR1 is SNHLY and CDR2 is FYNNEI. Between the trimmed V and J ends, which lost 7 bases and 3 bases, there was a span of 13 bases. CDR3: CASKGEVLYEQYF. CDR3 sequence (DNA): TGTGCCAGCAAAGGGGAGGTACTCTACGAGCAGTACTTC.

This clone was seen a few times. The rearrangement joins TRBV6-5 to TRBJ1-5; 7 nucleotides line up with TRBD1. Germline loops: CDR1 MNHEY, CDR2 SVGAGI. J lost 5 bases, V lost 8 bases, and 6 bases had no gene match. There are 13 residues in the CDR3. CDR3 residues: CASGRDSYQPQHF. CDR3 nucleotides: TGTGCCAGCGGAAGGGACAGTTATCAGCCCCAGCATTTT.

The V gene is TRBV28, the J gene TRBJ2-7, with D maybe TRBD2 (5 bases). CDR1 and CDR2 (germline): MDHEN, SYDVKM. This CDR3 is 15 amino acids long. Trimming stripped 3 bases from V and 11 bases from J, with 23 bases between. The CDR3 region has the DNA TGTGCCAGCAGTTTTATCCAGGCCAAGGGAGTATTGAAGTACTTC. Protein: CASSFIQAKGVLKYF.

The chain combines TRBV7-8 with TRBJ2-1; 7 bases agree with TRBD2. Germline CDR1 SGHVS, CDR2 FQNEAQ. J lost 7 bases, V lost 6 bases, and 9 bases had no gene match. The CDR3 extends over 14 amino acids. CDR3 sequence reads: CASRRGGSENEQFF. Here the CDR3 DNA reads TGTGCCAGCAGGCGGGGCGGGAGTGAAAATGAGCAGTTCTTC.

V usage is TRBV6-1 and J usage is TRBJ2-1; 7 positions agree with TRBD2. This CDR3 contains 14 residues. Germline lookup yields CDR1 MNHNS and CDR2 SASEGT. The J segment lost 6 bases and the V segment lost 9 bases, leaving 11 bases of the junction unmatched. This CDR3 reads CASREAGSGNEQFF. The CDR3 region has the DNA TGTGCCAGTAGGGAAGCGGGGAGTGGCAATGAGCAGTTCTTC.

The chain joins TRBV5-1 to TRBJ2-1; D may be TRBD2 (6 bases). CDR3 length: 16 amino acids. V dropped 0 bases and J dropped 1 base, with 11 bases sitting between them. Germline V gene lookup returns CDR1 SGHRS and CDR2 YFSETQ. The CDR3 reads CASSLEGGTSYNEQFF. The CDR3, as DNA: TGCGCCAGCAGCTTGGAGGGCGGGACGTCCTACAATGAGCAGTTCTTC.

The CDR3 sequence is CASNFDTGELFF. CDR3 in DNA: TGTGCCAGCAATTTCGACACCGGGGAGCTGTTTTTT. This chain links TRBV2 with TRBJ2-2; D unclear. Germline lookup yields CDR1 SNHLY and CDR2 FYNNEI. V lost 7 bases and J 3 bases, leaving 6 bases between the germline ends. The CDR3 loop spans 12 amino acids.

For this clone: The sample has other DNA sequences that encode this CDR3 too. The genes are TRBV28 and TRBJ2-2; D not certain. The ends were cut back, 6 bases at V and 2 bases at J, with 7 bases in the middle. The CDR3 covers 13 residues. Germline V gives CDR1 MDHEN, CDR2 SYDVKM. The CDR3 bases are TGTGCCAGCAGGGGTAGCAACACCGGGGAGCTGTTTTTT. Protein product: CASRGSNTGELFF.

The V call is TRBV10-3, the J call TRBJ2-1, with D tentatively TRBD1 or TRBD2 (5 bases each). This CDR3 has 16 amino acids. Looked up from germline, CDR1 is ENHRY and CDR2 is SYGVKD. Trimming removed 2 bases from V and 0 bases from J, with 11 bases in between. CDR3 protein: CAISELGDPSYNEQFF. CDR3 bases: TGTGCCATCAGTGAGCTGGGGGACCCCTCCTACAATGAGCAGTTCTTC.

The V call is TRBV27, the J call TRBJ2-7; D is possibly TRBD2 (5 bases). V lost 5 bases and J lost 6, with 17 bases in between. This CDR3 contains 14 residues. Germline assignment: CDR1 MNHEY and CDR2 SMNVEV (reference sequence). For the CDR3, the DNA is TGTGCCAGCAGTAGGTCCCGGGGTTCTCGCGAGCAGTACTTC. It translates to CASSRSRGSREQYF.

The CDR3 is CSAGQGPLGPQHF. The CDR3 DNA is TGCAGCGCCGGACAGGGGCCGTTAGGGCCCCAGCATTTT. The rearrangement uses TRBV29-1 and TRBJ1-5; 9 nucleotides agree with TRBD1. The junction had 10 bases not matched to a gene; V was cut back by 7 bases and J by 9 bases. CDR3 length: 13 residues. Germline CDR1 and CDR2: SQVTM and ANQGSEA.

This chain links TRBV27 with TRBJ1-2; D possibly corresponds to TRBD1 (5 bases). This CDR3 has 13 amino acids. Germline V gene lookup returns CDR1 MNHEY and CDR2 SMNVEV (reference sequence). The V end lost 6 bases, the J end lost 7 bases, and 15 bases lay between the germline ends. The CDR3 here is CASSSYGAGGYTF. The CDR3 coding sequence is TGTGCCAGCAGCTCCTATGGGGCGGGTGGCTACACCTTC.

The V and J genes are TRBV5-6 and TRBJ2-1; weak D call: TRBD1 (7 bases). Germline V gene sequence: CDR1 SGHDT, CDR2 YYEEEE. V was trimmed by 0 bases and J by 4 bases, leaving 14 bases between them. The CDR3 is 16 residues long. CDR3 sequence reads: CASSLAPQGGYNEQFF. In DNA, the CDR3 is TGTGCCAGCAGCTTGGCCCCCCAGGGGGGTTACAATGAGCAGTTCTTC.

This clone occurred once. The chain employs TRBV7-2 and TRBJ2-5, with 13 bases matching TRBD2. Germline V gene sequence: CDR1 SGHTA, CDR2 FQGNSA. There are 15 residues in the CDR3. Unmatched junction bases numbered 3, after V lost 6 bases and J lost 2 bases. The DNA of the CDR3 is TGTGCCAGCAGACGGGGACTAGCGGGGCAAGAGACCCAGTACTTC. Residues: CASRRGLAGQETQYF. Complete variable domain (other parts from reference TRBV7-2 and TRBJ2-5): GAGVSQSPSNKVTEKGKDVELRCDPISGHTALYWYRQSLGQGLEFLIYFQGNSAPDKSGLPSDRFSAERTGGSVSTLTIQRTQQEDSAVYLCASRRGLAGQETQYFGPGTRLLVL.

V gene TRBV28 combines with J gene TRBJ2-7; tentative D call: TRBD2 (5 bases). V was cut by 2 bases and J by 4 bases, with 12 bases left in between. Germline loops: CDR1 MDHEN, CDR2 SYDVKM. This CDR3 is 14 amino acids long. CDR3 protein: CASSLERRPYEQYF. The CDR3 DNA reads TGTGCCAGCAGTTTAGAGCGGAGGCCTTACGAGCAGTACTTC. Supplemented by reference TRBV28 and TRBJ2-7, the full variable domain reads DVKVTQSSRYLVKRTGEKVFLECVQDMDHENMFWYRQDPGLGLRLIYFSYDVKMKEKGDIPEGYSVSREKKERFSLILESASTNQTSMYLCASSLERRPYEQYFGPGTRLTVT.

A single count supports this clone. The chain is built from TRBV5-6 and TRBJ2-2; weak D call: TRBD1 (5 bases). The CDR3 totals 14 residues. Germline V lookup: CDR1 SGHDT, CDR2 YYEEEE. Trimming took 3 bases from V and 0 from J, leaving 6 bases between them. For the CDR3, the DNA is TGTGCCAGCAGCTCGACAGCGAACACCGGGGAGCTGTTTTTT. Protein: CASSSTANTGELFF.

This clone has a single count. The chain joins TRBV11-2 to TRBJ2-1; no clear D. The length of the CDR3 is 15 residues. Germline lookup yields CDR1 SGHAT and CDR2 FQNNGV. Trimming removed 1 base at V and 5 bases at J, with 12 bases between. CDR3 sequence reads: CASSLVHYGDNEQFF. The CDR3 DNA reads TGTGCCAGCAGCTTAGTCCATTATGGGGACAATGAGCAGTTCTTC.